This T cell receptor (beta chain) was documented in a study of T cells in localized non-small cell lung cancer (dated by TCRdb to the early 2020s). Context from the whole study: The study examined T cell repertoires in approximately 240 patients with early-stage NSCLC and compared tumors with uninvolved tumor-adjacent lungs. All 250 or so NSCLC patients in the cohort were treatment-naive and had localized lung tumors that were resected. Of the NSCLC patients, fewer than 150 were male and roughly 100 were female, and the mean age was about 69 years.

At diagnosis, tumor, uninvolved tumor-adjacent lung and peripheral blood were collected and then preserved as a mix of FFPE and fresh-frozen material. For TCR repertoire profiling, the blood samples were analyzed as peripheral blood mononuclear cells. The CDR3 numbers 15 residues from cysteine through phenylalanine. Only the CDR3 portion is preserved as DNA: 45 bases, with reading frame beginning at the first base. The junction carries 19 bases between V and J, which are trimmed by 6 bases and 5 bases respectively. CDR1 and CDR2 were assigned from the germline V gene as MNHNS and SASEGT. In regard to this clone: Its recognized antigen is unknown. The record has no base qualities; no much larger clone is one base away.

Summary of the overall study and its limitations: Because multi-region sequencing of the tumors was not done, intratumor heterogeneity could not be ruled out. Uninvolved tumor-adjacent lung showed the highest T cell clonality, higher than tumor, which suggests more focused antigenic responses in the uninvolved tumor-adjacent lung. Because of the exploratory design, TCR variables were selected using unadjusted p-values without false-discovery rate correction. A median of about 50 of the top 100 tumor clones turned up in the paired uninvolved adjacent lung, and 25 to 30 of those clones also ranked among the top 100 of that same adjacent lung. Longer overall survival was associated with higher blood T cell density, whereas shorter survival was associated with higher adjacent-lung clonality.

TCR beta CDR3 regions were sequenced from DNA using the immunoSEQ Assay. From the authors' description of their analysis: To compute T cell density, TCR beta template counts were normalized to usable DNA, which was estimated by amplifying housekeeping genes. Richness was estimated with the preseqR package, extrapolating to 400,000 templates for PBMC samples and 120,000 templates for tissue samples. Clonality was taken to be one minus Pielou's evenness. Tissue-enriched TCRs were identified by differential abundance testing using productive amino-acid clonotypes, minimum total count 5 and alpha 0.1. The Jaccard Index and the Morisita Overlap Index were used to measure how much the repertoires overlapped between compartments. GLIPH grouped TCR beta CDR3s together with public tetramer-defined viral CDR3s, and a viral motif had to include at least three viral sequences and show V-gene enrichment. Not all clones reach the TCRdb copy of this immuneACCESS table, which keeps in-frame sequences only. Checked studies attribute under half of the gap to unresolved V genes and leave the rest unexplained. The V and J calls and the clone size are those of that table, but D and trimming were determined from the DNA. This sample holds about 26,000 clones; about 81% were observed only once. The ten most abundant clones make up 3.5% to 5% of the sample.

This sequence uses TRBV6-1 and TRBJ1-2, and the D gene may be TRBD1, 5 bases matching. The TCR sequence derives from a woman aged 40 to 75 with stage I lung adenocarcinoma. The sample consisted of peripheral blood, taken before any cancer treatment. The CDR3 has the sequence CASRPGTGDSYGYTF. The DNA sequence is TGTGCCAGCAGACCCGGGACCGGGGATTCGTATGGCTACACCTTC.